This paragraph covers one TCR beta chain sequence. The data were taken from a study of CD8 T cells in Susac syndrome. From blood CD8+ and CD4+ T cells, the TCR beta chain was sequenced. Negative magnetic isolation gave CD8+ and CD4+ cells; FACS enriched CD8+ TEMRA. Random hexamers were used to reverse transcribe the RNA input (0.5 to 1 ug). An immunoSEQ multiplex PCR amplified TCR beta CDR3 over 54 Vbeta and 13 Jbeta. TCRdb fed the immunoSEQ multiplex PCR reads into MiXCR, producing one record per CDR3 protein. The sample carries approximately 180,000 distinct CDR3 sequences, roughly 95% recorded once. This CDR3 is 18 amino acids long. Trimming cost V 6 bases and J 3 bases, with 27 bases left between them. CDR1 and CDR2 (germline): SGHAT, FQNNGV.

The receptor was isolated from a human donor with multiple sclerosis. Sequenced material: CD4+ T cells from PBMCs. V and J are TRBV11-2 and TRBJ2-7; tentatively, D is TRBD2 (5 bases). The CDR3 DNA is TGTGCCAGCAGTCCCCTCAGCCGCGCGCGGGCGGTGGTCTACGAGCAGTACTTC. It yields the protein CASSPLSRARAVVYEQYF.